The 3 T cell receptor beta chains given below trace back to one sample, sequenced in a study of blood T cells in healthy people across ages. A J-beta primer mix and a sample-barcoded 5' primer were used in a second PCR of about 7 to 12 cycles. TCRdb itself ran the 5' RACE reads through MiXCR, one entry per CDR3 protein. The sample lists approximately 800,000 distinct CDR3 sequences; approximately 67% were seen once. The sequencing input was blood. These receptors originate from a man aged 25 to 40 in good health.

The chain has TRBV12-3 or TRBV12-4 and TRBJ2-6; perhaps TRBD2 as D (5 bases). This CDR3 has 15 residues. Trimming left V 2 bases short and J 2 bases short, with 7 bases between. The CDR3 spells CASSLRRAGANVLTF. CDR3 nucleotides: TGTGCCAGCAGTTTAAGGCGGGCTGGGGCCAACGTCCTGACTTTC.

This clonotype has only a few counts. The chain recombines TRBV7-3 with TRBJ2-6; 7 bases align to TRBD2. The CDR3 is 18 amino acids. J was trimmed by 2 bases and V by 1 base; bases with no gene match: 8. Germline-derived CDR1 and CDR2 are SGHTA and FQGTGA. As DNA, the CDR3 is TGTGCCAGCAGCTTAAACAGATGGGCGGGGGCTGGGGCCAACGTCCTGACTTTC. This translates into CASSLNRWAGAGANVLTF.

This chain joins TRBV12-3 or TRBV12-4 and TRBJ1-1, with D tentatively TRBD1 (5 bases). Trimming left V 5 bases short and J 11 bases short, with 15 bases between. There are 12 residues in the CDR3. CDR3 protein: CASSAGHRWAFF. The CDR3 DNA is TGTGCCAGCAGTGCCGGACATCGCTGGGCTTTCTTT.